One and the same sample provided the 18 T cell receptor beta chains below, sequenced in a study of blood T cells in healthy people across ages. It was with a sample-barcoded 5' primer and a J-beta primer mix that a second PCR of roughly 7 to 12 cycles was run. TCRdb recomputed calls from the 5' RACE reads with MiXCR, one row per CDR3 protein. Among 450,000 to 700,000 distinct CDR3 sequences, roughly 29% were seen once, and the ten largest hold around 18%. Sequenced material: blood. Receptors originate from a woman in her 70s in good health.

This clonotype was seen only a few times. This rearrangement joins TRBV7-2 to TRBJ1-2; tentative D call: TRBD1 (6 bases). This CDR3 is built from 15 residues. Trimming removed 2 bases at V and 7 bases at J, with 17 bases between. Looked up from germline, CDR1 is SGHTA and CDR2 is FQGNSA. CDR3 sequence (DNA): TGTGCCAGCAGCTTATATGGGGGGGGGGCGCGTGGCTACACCTTC. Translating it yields CASSLYGGGARGYTF.

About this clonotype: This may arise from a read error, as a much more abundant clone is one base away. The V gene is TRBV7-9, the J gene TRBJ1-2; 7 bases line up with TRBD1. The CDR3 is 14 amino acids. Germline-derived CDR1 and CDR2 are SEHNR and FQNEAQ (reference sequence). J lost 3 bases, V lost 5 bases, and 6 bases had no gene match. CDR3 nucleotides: TGTGCCAGCAGCCCCATCCAGGGGGACTATGGCTACACCTTC. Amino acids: CASSPIQGDYGYTF.

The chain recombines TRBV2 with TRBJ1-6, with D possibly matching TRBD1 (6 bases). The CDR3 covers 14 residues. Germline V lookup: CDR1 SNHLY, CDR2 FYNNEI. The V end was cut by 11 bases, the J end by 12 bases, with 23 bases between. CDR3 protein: CACSVGGLDKPLHF. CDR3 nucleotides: TGTGCCTGCTCAGTAGGGGGGTTAGATAAACCCCTCCACTTT.

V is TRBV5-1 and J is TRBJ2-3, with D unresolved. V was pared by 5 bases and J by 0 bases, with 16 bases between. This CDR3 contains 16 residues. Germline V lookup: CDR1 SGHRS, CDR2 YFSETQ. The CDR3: CASSTQPDRSTDTQYF. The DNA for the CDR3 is TGCGCCAGCAGTACTCAACCGGATCGGAGCACAGATACGCAGTATTTT.

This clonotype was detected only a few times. The CDR3 coding sequence is TGCAGTGCCCCGGGGACAGGGAACACTGAAGCTTTCTTT. Its translation is CSAPGTGNTEAFF. The chain employs TRBV20-1 and TRBJ1-1; 8 bases line up with TRBD1. After removal of 6 bases from V and 1 base from J, the junction contained 4 bases not matched to a gene. This CDR3 region has 13 residues. Germline V gives CDR1 DFQATT, CDR2 SNEGSKA (reference sequence).

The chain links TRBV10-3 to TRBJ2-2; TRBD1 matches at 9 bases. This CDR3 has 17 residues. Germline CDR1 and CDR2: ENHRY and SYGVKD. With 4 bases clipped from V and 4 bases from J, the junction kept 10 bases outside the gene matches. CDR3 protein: CAISGLVGQGTTGELFF. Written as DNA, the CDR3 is TGTGCCATCAGTGGACTGGTGGGACAGGGAACCACCGGGGAGCTGTTTTTT.

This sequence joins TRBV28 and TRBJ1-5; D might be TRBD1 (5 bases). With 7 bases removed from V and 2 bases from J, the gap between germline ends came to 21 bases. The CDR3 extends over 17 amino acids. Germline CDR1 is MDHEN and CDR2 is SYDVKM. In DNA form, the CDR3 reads TGTGCCAGCACTCGAGTGGGGCAGCTTCATGGCAATCAGCCCCAGCATTTT. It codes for CASTRVGQLHGNQPQHF. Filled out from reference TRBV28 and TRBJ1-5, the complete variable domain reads DVKVTQSSRYLVKRTGEKVFLECVQDMDHENMFWYRQDPGLGLRLIYFSYDVKMKEKGDIPEGYSVSREKKERFSLILESASTNQTSMYLCASTRVGQLHGNQPQHFGDGTRLSIL.

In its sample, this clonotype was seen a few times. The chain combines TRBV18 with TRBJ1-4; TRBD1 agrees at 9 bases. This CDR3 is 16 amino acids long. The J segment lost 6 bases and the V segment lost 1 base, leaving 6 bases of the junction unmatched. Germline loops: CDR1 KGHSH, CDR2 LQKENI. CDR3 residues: CASSPRDRDRDEKLFF. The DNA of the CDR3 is TGTGCCAGCTCACCACGAGACCGGGACAGGGATGAAAAACTGTTTTTT.

CDR3 protein: CASSLGVAPSTETQYF. CDR3 DNA: TGTGCCAGCAGCTTAGGAGTTGCCCCCTCGACAGAGACCCAGTACTTC. The chain links TRBV7-6 to TRBJ2-5; no reliable D call. The ends were cut back, 1 base at V and 4 bases at J, with 16 bases in the middle. Germline loops: CDR1 SGHVS, CDR2 FNYEAQ. CDR3 length: 16 residues.

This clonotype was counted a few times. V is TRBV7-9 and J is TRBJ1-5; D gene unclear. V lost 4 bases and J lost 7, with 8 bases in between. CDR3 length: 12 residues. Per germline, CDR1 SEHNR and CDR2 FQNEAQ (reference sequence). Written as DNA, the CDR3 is TGTGCCAGCAGCTCCGGAGGCCAGCCCCAGCATTTT. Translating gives CASSSGGQPQHF.

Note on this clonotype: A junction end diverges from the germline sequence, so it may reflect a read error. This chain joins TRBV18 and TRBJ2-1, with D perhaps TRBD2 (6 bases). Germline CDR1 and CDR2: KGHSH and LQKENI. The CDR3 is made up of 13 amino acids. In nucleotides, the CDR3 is TGTGCCAGCTTACCACTGGGGGGTTCTGAGCAGTTCTTC. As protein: CASLPLGGSEQFF.

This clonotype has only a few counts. This CDR3 is CSAIAGVVPEAFF. The CDR3 bases are TGCAGTGCTATCGCAGGGGTAGTGCCTGAAGCTTTCTTT. V is TRBV20-1 and J is TRBJ1-1; D might be TRBD1 (6 bases). The CDR3 length is 13 residues. Trimming left V 4 bases short and J 6 bases short, with 15 bases between. Germline loops: CDR1 DFQATT, CDR2 SNEGSKA (reference sequence).

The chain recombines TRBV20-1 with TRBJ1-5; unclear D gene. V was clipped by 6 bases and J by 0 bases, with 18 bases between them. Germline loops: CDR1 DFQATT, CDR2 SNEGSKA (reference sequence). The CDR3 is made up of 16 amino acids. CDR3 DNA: TGCAGTGCAGCCCAAGGCGGGCACTATAGCAATCAGCCCCAGCATTTT. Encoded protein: CSAAQGGHYSNQPQHF.

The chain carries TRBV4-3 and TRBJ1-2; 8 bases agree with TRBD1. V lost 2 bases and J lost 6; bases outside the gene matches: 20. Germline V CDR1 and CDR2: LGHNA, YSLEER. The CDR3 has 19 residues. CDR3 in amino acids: CASSQYFTGQGARVNGYTF. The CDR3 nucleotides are TGCGCCAGCAGCCAATACTTTACAGGACAGGGCGCGCGGGTGAATGGCTACACCTTC.

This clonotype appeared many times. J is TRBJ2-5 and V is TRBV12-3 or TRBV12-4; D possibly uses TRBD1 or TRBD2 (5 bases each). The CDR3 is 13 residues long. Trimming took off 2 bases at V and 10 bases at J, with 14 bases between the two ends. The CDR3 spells CASSLWDGYDQYF. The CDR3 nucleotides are TGTGCCAGCAGTTTATGGGACGGATATGACCAGTACTTC.

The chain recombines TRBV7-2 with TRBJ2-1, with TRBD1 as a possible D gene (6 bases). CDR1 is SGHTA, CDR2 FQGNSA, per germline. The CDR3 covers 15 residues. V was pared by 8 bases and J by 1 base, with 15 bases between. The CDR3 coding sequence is TGTGCCAGCGTAGAAATAGGGGGTTCCTACAATGAGCAGTTCTTC. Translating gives CASVEIGGSYNEQFF.

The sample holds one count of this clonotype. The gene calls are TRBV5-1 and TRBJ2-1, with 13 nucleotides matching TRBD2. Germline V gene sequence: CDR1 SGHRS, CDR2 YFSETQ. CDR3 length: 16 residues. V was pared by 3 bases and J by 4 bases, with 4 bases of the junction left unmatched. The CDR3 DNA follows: TGCGCCAGCAGCTCACTAGCGGGAGGGGGATACAATGAGCAGTTCTTC. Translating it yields CASSSLAGGGYNEQFF.

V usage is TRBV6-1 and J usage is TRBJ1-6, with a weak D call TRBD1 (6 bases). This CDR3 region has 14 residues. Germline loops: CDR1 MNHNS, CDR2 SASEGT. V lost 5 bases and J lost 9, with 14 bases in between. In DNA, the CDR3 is TGTGCCAGCAGTAGTCAAGGGACAATTTCACCCCTCCACTTT. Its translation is CASSSQGTISPLHF.